What follows are 20 T cell receptor beta chains derived from one specimen sequenced in a study of blood T cells in healthy people across ages. Primed by a sample-barcoded 5' primer and a J-beta primer mix, a second PCR proceeded for roughly 7 to 12 cycles. Via MiXCR, TCRdb re-called the 5' RACE reads, giving one row per CDR3 protein. The table has roughly 830,000 distinct CDR3 sequences, 62% seen once. The material sequenced was blood. These receptors were collected from a man aged 30 to 45 in good health.

The rearrangement joins TRBV4-3 to TRBJ2-1, with D possibly matching TRBD1 (5 bases). Germline V lookup: CDR1 LGHNA, CDR2 YSLEER. The CDR3 runs to 15 residues. V gave up 4 bases and J gave up 3 bases, with 13 bases separating them. The CDR3 reads CASSPGRRVYNEQFF. CDR3 in DNA: TGCGCCAGCAGCCCCGGTCGCAGGGTCTACAATGAGCAGTTCTTC.

This chain's CDR3 is CASSQGALDRDHEQYF. The CDR3 DNA is TGTGCCAGCAGCCAAGGGGCCCTCGACAGGGATCACGAGCAGTACTTC. This chain connects TRBV14 to TRBJ2-7; 7 bases are a match to TRBD1. Per germline, CDR1 SGHDN and CDR2 FVKESK. J gave up 5 bases and V 1 base, and 11 bases lay outside the gene matches. CDR3 size: 16 residues.

The chain links TRBV6-5 to TRBJ2-7; D might be TRBD1 (6 bases). The CDR3 sequence is 16 residues long. Per germline, CDR1 MNHEY and CDR2 SVGAGI. The V gene lost 0 bases and the J gene lost 5 bases, with 17 bases spanning the gap. CDR3 protein: CASSYSPDRKVHEQYF. The CDR3 region has the DNA TGTGCCAGCAGTTACTCCCCCGACAGGAAAGTCCACGAGCAGTACTTC.

This clonotype was picked up one time. The chain carries TRBV9 and TRBJ2-1; D gene uncertain. Trimming shortened V by 0 bases and J by 4 bases, and 11 bases separated the two germline ends. The CDR3 spans 15 residues. Germline CDR1 and CDR2: SGDLS and YYNGEE. Here the CDR3 reads CASSVESAAYNEQFF. CDR3 in DNA: TGTGCCAGCAGCGTAGAGTCGGCGGCATACAATGAGCAGTTCTTC.

This clonotype was seen a few times. V gene TRBV5-6 combines with J gene TRBJ1-2, with TRBD1 identical over 7 bases. V trimming: 5 bases; J trimming: 5 bases; junction bases outside the gene matches: 12. Germline V gene lookup returns CDR1 SGHDT and CDR2 YYEEEE. CDR3 length equals 15 residues. The CDR3 region is CASRETGTAMYGYTF. In nucleotides, the CDR3 is TGTGCCAGCAGAGAGACCGGGACAGCAATGTATGGCTACACCTTC. Based on the CDR3 plus reference TRBV5-6 and TRBJ1-2, the full variable domain is DAGVTQSPTHLIKTRGQQVTLRCSPKSGHDTVSWYQQALGQGPQFIFQYYEEEERQRGNFPDRFSGHQFPNYSSELNVNALLLGDSALYLCASRETGTAMYGYTFGSGTRLTVV.

The rearrangement joins TRBV7-9 to TRBJ2-5, with 7 bases that match TRBD1. The ends lost 2 bases at V and 1 base at J; junction bases unmatched: 13. Germline CDR1 and CDR2: SEHNR and FQNEAQ (reference sequence). This CDR3 spans 18 amino acids. The CDR3 nucleotides read TGTGCCAGCAGCTTACCACTGACAGGGAAGGAGCCCCAAGAGACCCAGTACTTC. The encoded protein is CASSLPLTGKEPQETQYF.

The CDR3 protein is CASTLMGGSTDTQYF. The CDR3 nucleotides are TGTGCCAGCACCTTAATGGGGGGGAGCACAGATACGCAGTATTTT. V usage is TRBV27 and J usage is TRBJ2-3, with 7 positions matching TRBD2. The CDR3 is 15 amino acids. Germline-derived CDR1 and CDR2 are MNHEY and SMNVEV (reference sequence). With V trimmed by 7 bases and J by 0 bases, 7 bases remained unmatched.

This sequence joins TRBV27 and TRBJ1-5; D remains unclear. The CDR3 totals 12 residues. Trimming left V 8 bases short and J 3 bases short, with 8 bases between. CDR1 is MNHEY, CDR2 SMNVEV, per germline (reference sequence). CDR3 loop: CASGDINQPQHF. The DNA of the CDR3 is TGTGCCAGCGGAGATATCAATCAGCCCCAGCATTTT.

The chain couples TRBV13 to TRBJ2-4; a possible D gene is TRBD2 (6 bases). TRBJ2-7 explains the end of the DNA better; the J call may be wrong. Germline CDR1 PRHDT, CDR2 FYEKMQ (reference sequence). The CDR3 has 17 residues. CDR3 nucleotide sequence: TGTGCCAGCAGCTTAGGCCCTGGAGGGGCTCAGCCTTACGAGCAGTACTTC. This encodes CASSLGPGGAQPYEQYF.

The chain is built from TRBV20-1 and TRBJ2-5; TRBD1 is a possible D gene (5 bases). The germline V gene has CDR1 DFQATT and CDR2 SNEGSKA (reference sequence). The CDR3 length is 14 residues. Trimming took 3 bases from V and 6 from J, leaving 17 bases between them. The CDR3 sequence is CSASAGHSRKTQYF. CDR3 nucleotide sequence: TGCAGTGCTAGTGCCGGACACTCCCGAAAGACCCAGTACTTC.

The V call is TRBV4-2, the J call TRBJ2-2, with 10 positions matching TRBD1. The CDR3 is 17 amino acids. J was trimmed by 2 bases and V by 2 bases; bases with no gene match: 5. Looked up from germline, CDR1 is LGHNA and CDR2 is YNFKEQ. The CDR3: CASSQIRDRGNTGELFF. In nucleotides, the CDR3 is TGTGCCAGCAGCCAAATCCGGGACAGGGGCAACACCGGGGAGCTGTTTTTT.

This clonotype was counted a few times. The chain is built from TRBV12-3 or TRBV12-4 and TRBJ1-5; no reliable D call. This CDR3 has 15 residues. V was shortened by 7 bases and J by 1 base, with 14 bases between the two germline ends. Here the CDR3 reads CASNREAWSNQPQHF. DNA for the CDR3: TGTGCCAGCAACAGAGAGGCTTGGAGCAATCAGCCCCAGCATTTT.

This clonotype turned up a few times. This chain uses TRBV4-2 with TRBJ2-4; TRBD1 is a possible D gene (6 bases). CDR1 is LGHNA, CDR2 YNFKEQ, per germline. The V end was cut by 4 bases, the J end by 4 bases, with 14 bases between. The CDR3 is 15 amino acids. CDR3 amino acids: CASSLHRVEKNIQYF. For the CDR3, the DNA is TGTGCCAGCAGCCTCCACAGGGTGGAGAAAAACATTCAGTACTTC.

The chain uses TRBV4-3 and TRBJ2-1; tentatively, D is TRBD2 (7 bases). Germline V lookup: CDR1 LGHNA, CDR2 YSLEER. This CDR3 is 15 amino acids long. The V end was cut by 1 base, the J end by 8 bases, with 15 bases between. CDR3 sequence reads: CASSQGPWEGDEQFF. In DNA, the CDR3 is TGCGCCAGCAGCCAAGGCCCCTGGGAGGGGGATGAGCAGTTCTTC.

This clonotype was seen only a few times. The V gene is TRBV10-3, the J gene TRBJ2-7; 7 bases are shared with TRBD2. The V gene end was trimmed by 6 bases and the J gene end by 3 bases; junction bases not matched to a gene: 11. CDR3 length equals 15 residues. Germline V lookup: CDR1 ENHRY, CDR2 SYGVKD. Written as DNA, the CDR3 is TGTGCCATCAGCAAGGACGAACTAGCGTACTACGAGCAGTACTTC. Translated: CAISKDELAYYEQYF.

The chain combines TRBV6-2 or TRBV6-3 with TRBJ2-1, with unresolved D. There are 16 residues in the CDR3. Between the trimmed V and J ends, which lost 0 bases and 5 bases, there was a span of 14 bases. The V gene's germline CDR1 is MNHEY and CDR2 SVGEGT. The DNA for the CDR3 is TGTGCCAGCAGTTACTCCGTGACACCTCCTAACAATGAGCAGTTCTTC. Amino acid sequence: CASSYSVTPPNNEQFF.

The V gene is TRBV7-6, the J gene TRBJ2-1; maybe TRBD2 (6 bases). Germline lookup yields CDR1 SGHVS and CDR2 FNYEAQ. V was shortened by 5 bases and J by 15 bases, with 23 bases between the two germline ends. CDR3 length: 14 amino acids. The CDR3 DNA follows: TGTGCCAGCAGCCCAGATCGGGGGTATAATCGACTGTTCTTC. Protein: CASSPDRGYNRLFF.

This clonotype was detected only a few times. This chain connects TRBV18 to TRBJ1-3; 7 bases are shared with TRBD1. CDR1 KGHSH and CDR2 LQKENI come from the germline V gene. The CDR3 loop spans 17 amino acids. After removal of 2 bases from V and 0 bases from J, the junction contained 7 bases not matched to a gene. The CDR3 here is CASSPMEGQVSGNTIYF. CDR3 nucleotides: TGTGCCAGCTCACCAATGGAAGGACAGGTCTCTGGAAACACCATATATTTT.

In this sample, this clonotype turned up once. J is TRBJ1-1 and V is TRBV3-1, with unresolved D. The CDR3 contains 13 residues. V lost 6 bases and J 0 bases, leaving 8 bases between the germline ends. Germline V lookup: CDR1 LGHDT, CDR2 YNNKEL (reference sequence). The CDR3, as DNA: TGTGCCAGCAGTCCGGCCATGAACACTGAAGCTTTCTTT. Residues: CASSPAMNTEAFF.

The chain joins TRBV30 to TRBJ2-7, with D maybe TRBD2 (6 bases). Germline V gene sequence: CDR1 GTSNPN, CDR2 SVGIG (reference sequence). Trimming removed 5 bases from V and 0 bases from J, with 8 bases in between. This CDR3 is built from 12 residues. The CDR3 coding sequence is TGTGCCTGGGGGGACTCCTCCTACGAGCAGTACTTC. Translated, it gives CAWGDSSYEQYF. Together with reference TRBV30 and TRBJ2-7, the CDR3 gives the full variable domain: SQTIHQWPATLVQPVGSPLSLECTVEGTSNPNLYWYRQAAGRGLQLLFYSVGIGQISSEVPQNLSASRPQDRQFILSSKKLLLSDSGFYLCAWGDSSYEQYFGPGTRLTVT.